These 27 T cell receptor beta chains were all obtained from the same sample, sequenced in a study of OX40 agonist ivuxolimab in advanced cancers. Produced via immunoSEQ multiplex PCR; TCRdb's table is partial and in-frame only. Of 85,000 to 100,000 clones listed, 85% to 95% are singletons. Source: CD4+ or CD8+ T cells sorted from blood, taken in a trial of the OX40 agonist ivuxolimab. The origin of the receptors is an adult with an advanced solid tumor such as melanoma, head and neck, liver or kidney cancer.

V gene TRBV6-5 combines with J gene TRBJ2-7, with 8 bases lining up with TRBD1. V trimming: 8 bases; J trimming: 1 base; junction bases outside the gene matches: 4. Germline assignment: CDR1 MNHEY and CDR2 SVGAGI. The CDR3 consists of 13 residues. The CDR3 nucleotides read TGTGCCAGCGGACAGGGTTTATCCTACGAGCAGTACTTC. This translates into CASGQGLSYEQYF.

The rearrangement links TRBV30 to TRBJ1-6, with no clear D. Trimming took 1 base from V and 0 from J, leaving 4 bases between them. This CDR3 is built from 14 residues. Germline V gene sequence: CDR1 GTSNPN, CDR2 SVGIG (reference sequence). As DNA, the CDR3 is TGTGCCTGGAGTGGGGGCTCCTATAATTCACCCCTCCACTTT. The encoded protein is CAWSGGSYNSPLHF. Looking up the rest from reference TRBV30 and TRBJ1-6 gives the full variable domain: SQTIHQWPATLVQPVGSPLSLECTVEGTSNPNLYWYRQAAGRGLQLLFYSVGIGQISSEVPQNLSASRPQDRQFILSSKKLLLSDSGFYLCAWSGGSYNSPLHFGNGTRLTVT.

V is TRBV2 and J is TRBJ2-7; D call uncertain. Germline CDR1 reads SNHLY; CDR2 reads FYNNEI. V lost 2 bases and J 4 bases, leaving 6 bases between the germline ends. This CDR3 region has 12 residues. This CDR3 reads CASSELGYEQYF. In nucleotides, the CDR3 is TGTGCCAGCAGTGAACTCGGGTACGAGCAGTACTTC.

Points on this clone: The junction and the germline gene differ at one end; a read error may be behind it. The chain has TRBV6-6 and TRBJ1-3, with D unclear. CDR3 length: 12 residues. Germline V lookup: CDR1 MNHNY, CDR2 SVGAGI (reference sequence). CDR3 bases: TGTGCCAGCAGTCACTCTGGAAACACCATATATTTT. Its protein product is CASSHSGNTIYF.

This clone qualifies as medium-sized (0.01 to 0.1%). The gene calls are TRBV25-1 and TRBJ1-5; D gene unclear. Germline CDR1 is MGHDK and CDR2 is SYGVNS. The CDR3 spans 15 residues. Deletions cut 4 bases from V and 0 bases from J, with 10 bases between. CDR3: CASSAGGYSNQPQHF. CDR3 nucleotides: TGTGCCAGCAGTGCAGGTGGCTATAGCAATCAGCCCCAGCATTTT.

The chain uses TRBV9 and TRBJ1-5; D unresolved. Trimming pared 7 bases from V and 4 bases from J, leaving 18 bases between. This CDR3 has 15 amino acids. Germline V gives CDR1 SGDLS, CDR2 YYNGEE. In DNA, the CDR3 is TGTGCCAGCTCGACCGGGGATTTCGGTAATCAGCCCCAGCATTTT. Translating gives CASSTGDFGNQPQHF.

This clone was detected only once. This rearrangement joins TRBV30 to TRBJ2-5; 7 bases fit TRBD2. Germline assignment: CDR1 GTSNPN and CDR2 SVGIG (reference sequence). The CDR3 spans 14 residues. V trimming: 2 bases; J trimming: 4 bases; junction bases outside the gene matches: 7. The CDR3 DNA follows: TGTGCCTGGAGTCCCCGGACTAGAACAGAGACCCAGTACTTC. Translation gives CAWSPRTRTETQYF.

J is TRBJ2-3 and V is TRBV12-5; 11 nucleotides align to TRBD2. This CDR3 has 17 residues. V lost 5 bases, J lost 0 bases, and 7 bases stayed unmatched. Germline CDR1 and CDR2: LGHNT and FRNRAP. In DNA form, the CDR3 reads TGTGCTAGTGGTCCCCCCCGGACTAGCGGGAGCACAGATACGCAGTATTTT. It encodes CASGPPRTSGSTDTQYF.

This clone turned up a few times. The chain is built from TRBV11-3 and TRBJ2-1; TRBD2 matches at 9 bases. The CDR3 spans 17 residues. Germline V gene lookup returns CDR1 SGHNT and CDR2 YENEEA. Trimming took 3 bases from V and 7 from J; bases not matched to a gene: 13. CDR3 in DNA: TGTGCCAGCAGCTTGATGGGCAGGACTAGCGTTCCTAATGAGCAGTTCTTC. Its protein is CASSLMGRTSVPNEQFF.

This chain joins TRBV30 and TRBJ2-2; possibly TRBD1 for D (6 bases). Trimming took off 4 bases at V and 0 bases at J, with 15 bases between the two ends. The CDR3 extends over 16 amino acids. CDR1 is GTSNPN, CDR2 SVGIG, per germline (reference sequence). The CDR3 region has the DNA TGTGCCTGGACTGCTTGGGGGCAGGCGAACACCGGGGAGCTGTTTTTT. This sequence encodes CAWTAWGQANTGELFF.

This clone has a single count. This chain links TRBV30 with TRBJ1-5, with a tentative D call TRBD1 (5 bases). The CDR3 runs 13 residues. Germline V gene data show CDR1 as GTSNPN and CDR2 as SVGIG (reference sequence). The ends were cut back, 1 base at V and 6 bases at J, with 10 bases in the middle. Here the CDR3 DNA reads TGTGCCTGGAGTGCGACAGAAGGTCAGCCCCAGCATTTT. The encoded protein is CAWSATEGQPQHF. The variable domain in full, completed from reference TRBV30 and TRBJ1-5, reads SQTIHQWPATLVQPVGSPLSLECTVEGTSNPNLYWYRQAAGRGLQLLFYSVGIGQISSEVPQNLSASRPQDRQFILSSKKLLLSDSGFYLCAWSATEGQPQHFGDGTRLSIL.

This chain joins TRBV28 and TRBJ1-6, with D unclear. The CDR3 covers 16 residues. The V and J ends lost 5 bases and 10 bases respectively, with 21 bases between them. Germline CDR1 is MDHEN and CDR2 is SYDVKM. CDR3 DNA sequence: TGTGCCAGCAGTATCACAAGACGAATGGCTGGGTCACCCCTCCACTTT. Protein product: CASSITRRMAGSPLHF.

The V gene is TRBV6-6, the J gene TRBJ1-2, with D maybe TRBD1 (6 bases). V was pared by 4 bases and J by 5 bases, with 17 bases between. Germline assignment: CDR1 MNHNY and CDR2 SVGAGI (reference sequence). The CDR3 extends over 15 amino acids. CDR3 DNA: TGTGCCAGCAGTTCAAAGACAGGAAACTATTATGGCTACACCTTC. Encoded protein: CASSSKTGNYYGYTF.

The rearrangement links TRBV19 to TRBJ2-1; 9 bases match TRBD1. Germline V gives CDR1 LNHDA, CDR2 SQIVND (reference sequence). The CDR3 runs 16 residues. With 3 bases clipped from V and 0 bases from J, the junction kept 3 bases outside the gene matches. The CDR3 loop reads CASSIGTGSSYNEQFF. For the CDR3, the DNA is TGTGCCAGTAGTATTGGGACAGGGAGCTCCTACAATGAGCAGTTCTTC.

The rearrangement links TRBV6-1 to TRBJ2-3; D gene unclear. The germline V gene encodes CDR1 MNHNS and CDR2 SASEGT. The V gene lost 9 bases and the J gene lost 2 bases, with 18 bases spanning the gap. The CDR3 sequence is 15 residues long. The CDR3 DNA is TGTGCCAGTTCGACCCTCAATTACAACACAGATACGCAGTATTTT. It yields the protein CASSTLNYNTDTQYF.

This chain uses TRBV10-3 with TRBJ2-3, with no clear D. In germline, CDR1 is ENHRY, CDR2 SYGVKD. The CDR3 loop spans 14 amino acids. Trimming left V 3 bases short and J 3 bases short, with 10 bases between. The CDR3 reads CAISDERRTDTQYF. CDR3 coding DNA: TGTGCCATCAGTGACGAACGACGTACAGATACGCAGTATTTT.

This clone was picked up a small number of times. The chain is built from TRBV6-5 and TRBJ1-6, with D maybe TRBD1 (5 bases). CDR1 and CDR2 from the germline V gene are MNHEY and SVGAGI. V gave up 4 bases and J gave up 9 bases, with 10 bases separating them. This CDR3 comprises 13 residues. CDR3 sequence reads: CASSSGLGSPLHF. The CDR3, as DNA: TGTGCCAGCAGTTCGGGACTGGGTTCACCCCTCCACTTT.

The chain recombines TRBV4-1 with TRBJ1-2, with a possible D match to TRBD1 (5 bases). Germline V gives CDR1 MGHRA, CDR2 YSYEKL. The CDR3 runs to 17 residues. V lost 3 bases and J 1 base, leaving 18 bases between the germline ends. The CDR3 bases are TGCGCCAGCAGCCATCTAATGGGGCGTAACCTTAACTATGGCTACACCTTC. The encoded protein is CASSHLMGRNLNYGYTF.

The rearrangement uses TRBV14 and TRBJ1-1, with D possibly TRBD1 on 5 matching bases. The germline V gene has CDR1 SGHDN and CDR2 FVKESK. V gave up 1 base and J gave up 8 bases, with 11 bases separating them. The CDR3 spans 13 residues. The CDR3 loop reads CASSQVPGREAFF. CDR3 DNA sequence: TGTGCCAGCAGCCAAGTTCCAGGGAGGGAAGCTTTCTTT.

The chain employs TRBV10-3 and TRBJ2-2, with D unclear. Germline assignment: CDR1 ENHRY and CDR2 SYGVKD. CDR3 length equals 14 residues. V gave up 8 bases and J gave up 2 bases, with 12 bases separating them. CDR3 region: CAILWQLNTGELFF. The DNA of the CDR3 is TGTGCCATCCTCTGGCAACTAAACACCGGGGAGCTGTTTTTT.

CDR3 in amino acids: CASSFPYEKLFF. As DNA, the CDR3 is TGTGCCAGCAGCTTCCCTTATGAAAAACTGTTTTTT. This rearrangement joins TRBV7-2 to TRBJ1-4, with D uncertain. The germline gives CDR1 SGHTA, CDR2 FQGNSA. This CDR3 region has 12 residues. V was clipped by 3 bases and J by 6 bases, with 5 bases between them.

The chain links TRBV10-1 to TRBJ2-7; D is unresolved. CDR1 is WNHNN and CDR2 is SYGVQD in the germline V gene (reference sequence). Between the trimmed V and J ends, which lost 0 bases and 4 bases, there was a span of 7 bases. The CDR3 extends over 13 amino acids. CDR3 loop: CASSESGRYEQYV. DNA of the CDR3: TGCGCCAGCAGTGAGTCCGGGCGATACGAGCAGTACGTC.

The chain couples TRBV18 to TRBJ2-3; 13 nucleotides match TRBD2. In germline, CDR1 is KGHSH, CDR2 LQKENI. The CDR3 contains 17 residues. The trim removed 6 bases at V and 4 bases at J, leaving 10 bases unmatched. CDR3 region: CASSPIGLAGDADTQYF. In DNA, the CDR3 is TGTGCCAGCTCCCCGATTGGACTAGCGGGAGACGCAGATACGCAGTATTTT.

V gene TRBV28 combines with J gene TRBJ2-5; D unresolved. Trimming pared 3 bases from V and 5 bases from J, leaving 4 bases between. The CDR3 loop spans 11 amino acids. CDR1 is MDHEN and CDR2 is SYDVKM in the germline V gene. CDR3 region: CASSFVETQYF. The CDR3 region has the DNA TGTGCCAGCAGTTTCGTGGAGACCCAGTACTTC.

The CDR3 is CASSYGAGYGYTF. CDR3 nucleotides: TGTGCCAGCAGTTACGGGGCGGGTTATGGCTACACCTTC. V usage is TRBV6-6 and J usage is TRBJ1-2, with D perhaps matching TRBD1 (5 bases). This CDR3 has 13 amino acids. V was trimmed by 2 bases and J by 5 bases, leaving 9 bases between them. CDR1 MNHNY and CDR2 SVGAGI come from the germline V gene (reference sequence).

The chain joins TRBV12-5 to TRBJ2-1, with D maybe TRBD2 (7 bases). The germline V gene encodes CDR1 LGHNT and CDR2 FRNRAP. The V and J ends lost 3 bases and 4 bases respectively, with 13 bases between them. The length of the CDR3 is 15 residues. CDR3 in amino acids: CASGFGGALYNEQFF. The DNA for the CDR3 is TGTGCTAGTGGTTTTGGGGGGGCTTTATACAATGAGCAGTTCTTC.

This chain joins TRBV11-3 and TRBJ2-3; the D is unclear. This CDR3 spans 15 amino acids. Germline lookup yields CDR1 SGHNT and CDR2 YENEEA. Trimming cost V 1 base and J 0 bases, with 8 bases left between them. The CDR3 region is CASSLGASSTDTQYF. The DNA for the CDR3 is TGTGCCAGCAGCTTAGGAGCATCTAGCACAGATACGCAGTATTTT.